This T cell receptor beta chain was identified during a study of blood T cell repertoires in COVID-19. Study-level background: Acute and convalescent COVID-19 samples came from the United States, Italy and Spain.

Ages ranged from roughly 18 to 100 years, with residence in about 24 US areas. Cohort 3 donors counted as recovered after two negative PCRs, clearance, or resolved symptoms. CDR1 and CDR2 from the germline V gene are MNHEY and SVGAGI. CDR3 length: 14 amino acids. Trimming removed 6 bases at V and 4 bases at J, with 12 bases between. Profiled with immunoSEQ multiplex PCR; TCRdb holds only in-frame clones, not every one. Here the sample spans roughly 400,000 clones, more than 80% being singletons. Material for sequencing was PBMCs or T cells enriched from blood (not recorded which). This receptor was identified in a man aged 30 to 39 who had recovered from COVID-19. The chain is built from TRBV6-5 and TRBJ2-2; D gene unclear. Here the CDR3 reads CASRGSAVTGELFF. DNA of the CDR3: TGTGCCAGCAGGGGCTCGGCTGTCACCGGGGAGCTGTTTTTT.